The 11 T cell receptor beta chains below all came from one sample that was sequenced in a study of STAT5B mutations in CD4+ large granular lymphocyte leukemia. Libraries were prepared by immunoSEQ multiplex PCR; TCRdb keeps only in-frame clonotypes and omits some of them. The sample has some 30,000 clones, approximately 80% seen once; the top ten hold around 4%. Material for sequencing was CD4+ T cells from blood buffy coats. The receptors derive from a human donor in good health.

The chain couples TRBV6-5 to TRBJ2-5; tentatively, D is TRBD1 (6 bases). Matching the DNA end better, TRBJ2-7 makes the J call doubtful. The CDR3 totals 15 residues. CDR1 and CDR2 from the germline V gene are MNHEY and SVGAGI. CDR3 bases: TGTGCCAGCAGTTACTCGTGGGGGCTGTCCTACGAGCAGTACTTC. Residues: CASSYSWGLSYEQYF.

The chain joins TRBV5-1 to TRBJ2-3; 14 nucleotides agree with TRBD2. Trimming removed 5 bases from V and 2 bases from J; junction bases left unmatched: 7. The CDR3 is made up of 17 amino acids. Germline CDR1 SGHRS, CDR2 YFSETQ. The CDR3 region has the DNA TGCGCCAGCAGTCGACTAGCGGGAGGGACACTCACAGATACGCAGTATTTT. It is translated as CASSRLAGGTLTDTQYF.

V usage is TRBV7-3 and J usage is TRBJ2-5; no firm D call. Germline lookup yields CDR1 SGHTA and CDR2 FQGTGA. V was trimmed by 0 bases and J by 0 bases, leaving 5 bases between them. CDR3 length: 14 residues. The CDR3 sequence: CASSLTGNQETQYF. The CDR3 region has the DNA TGTGCCAGCAGCTTAACGGGTAACCAAGAGACCCAGTACTTC.

This chain uses TRBV7-2 with TRBJ2-1; 10 nucleotides match TRBD1. Germline-derived CDR1 and CDR2 are SGHTA and FQGNSA. CDR3 length: 14 residues. Unmatched junction bases numbered 2, after V lost 3 bases and J lost 6 bases. CDR3: CASSFGTGVNEQFF. The CDR3 DNA follows: TGTGCCAGCAGCTTTGGGACAGGGGTCAATGAGCAGTTCTTC.

A single count supports this clone. The chain uses TRBV28 and TRBJ1-5, with TRBD1 as a possible D gene (6 bases). Per the germline V gene, CDR1 is MDHEN and CDR2 is SYDVKM. V lost 5 bases and J 7 bases, leaving 9 bases between the germline ends. The CDR3 length is 12 residues. In DNA, the CDR3 is TGTGCCAGCAGTCAGGGGAACCAGCCCCAGCATTTT. It translates to CASSQGNQPQHF.

The rearrangement joins TRBV7-3 to TRBJ2-5; 7 bases are a match to TRBD1. This CDR3 has 15 residues. From germline, CDR1 is SGHTA and CDR2 FQGTGA. V was clipped by 5 bases and J by 5 bases; unmatched bases: 11. DNA for the CDR3: TGTGCCAGCAGCAAACAGACAGGGCTTAGGGAGACCCAGTACTTC. Translation: CASSKQTGLRETQYF.

This clone showed up just once. The chain joins TRBV7-9 to TRBJ2-1, with TRBD1 identical over 7 bases. Trimming at V came to 5 bases and at J to 7 bases, leaving 11 bases not matched to a gene. The CDR3 length is 15 residues. Germline CDR1 is SEHNR and CDR2 is FQNEAQ (reference sequence). The CDR3 is CASSPGQALGNEQFF. CDR3 bases: TGTGCCAGCAGCCCAGGACAGGCCCTTGGGAATGAGCAGTTCTTC.

The chain recombines TRBV27 with TRBJ2-7; TRBD2 aligns across 13 bases. This CDR3 has 15 residues. Germline CDR1 MNHEY, CDR2 SMNVEV (reference sequence). The J segment lost 3 bases and the V segment lost 5 bases, leaving 4 bases of the junction unmatched. CDR3 bases: TGTGCCAGCAGTCGGACTAGCGGGAGCTTCTACGAGCAGTACTTC. As protein: CASSRTSGSFYEQYF.

V gene TRBV19 combines with J gene TRBJ2-5; possibly TRBD2 for D (6 bases). The CDR3 length is 12 residues. Germline V gives CDR1 LNHDA, CDR2 SQIVND (reference sequence). Trimming left V 5 bases short and J 7 bases short, with 11 bases between. The CDR3 loop reads CASSGGDGTQYF. The DNA for the CDR3 is TGTGCCAGTAGTGGCGGGGACGGGACCCAGTACTTC.

This chain joins TRBV7-8 and TRBJ2-1; 7 nucleotides agree with TRBD1. Trimming took 5 bases from V and 1 from J; bases not matched to a gene: 8. CDR1 SGHVS and CDR2 FQNEAQ come from the germline V gene. This CDR3 has 16 amino acids. DNA of the CDR3: TGTGCCAGCAGCCCAACGGGGACAGTATCCTACAATGAGCAGTTCTTC. Its translation: CASSPTGTVSYNEQFF. The variable domain in full, with the rest retrieved from reference TRBV7-8 and TRBJ2-1, is GAGVSQSPRYKVAKRGQDVALRCDPISGHVSLFWYQQALGQGPEFLTYFQNEAQLDKSGLPSDRFFAERPEGSVSTLKIQRTQQEDSAVYLCASSPTGTVSYNEQFFGPGTRLTVL.

V gene TRBV2 combines with J gene TRBJ1-5; TRBD1 matches at 7 bases. V lost 4 bases and J lost 4; bases outside the gene matches: 10. This CDR3 spans 16 amino acids. In germline, CDR1 is SNHLY, CDR2 FYNNEI. The CDR3 coding sequence is TGTGCCAGCAGTGGGTTGAGGACAGGCGGAAATCAGCCCCAGCATTTT. The encoded protein is CASSGLRTGGNQPQHF.